This T cell receptor (beta chain) was documented in a study of Ad26.COV2.S vaccination and SARS-CoV-2 variants. V was cut by 4 bases and J by 0 bases, with 13 bases left in between. This CDR3 has 16 residues. CDR1 MNHEY and CDR2 SVGAGI come from the germline V gene. Sequencing used immunoSEQ multiplex PCR; TCRdb keeps in-frame clones, though not all of them. The sample shows some 350,000 clones, 85% of them seen only once. Sample treatment: around 19 received Ad26.COV2.S at low or high dose, single or two shots; about 5 received placebo; per-sample allocation not given. Sampling happened 63 days after the first vaccine or placebo injection. An adult of 18-55 years in Boston served as donor. As its vector, the vaccine had Ad26, which expressed Wuhan-strain SARS-CoV-2 spike.

The sequence came from a person between 18 and 65 years old who received the Ad26.COV2.S COVID-19 vaccine or a placebo. The sequencing used peripheral blood, collected in a trial of Ad26.COV2.S vaccine versus placebo. This chain uses TRBV6-5 with TRBJ1-5, with D possibly matching TRBD1 (6 bases). As DNA, the CDR3 is TGTGCCAGCAGTTTAACAGGGTCTTTTAGCAATCAGCCCCAGCATTTT. Translated, it gives CASSLTGSFSNQPQHF.